One and the same sample provided the 3 T cell receptor beta chains below, sequenced in a study of regulatory T cells in long-lasting Graves disease. Building the TCR beta libraries relied on iRepertoire HTBI primers, and CDR3 regions underwent Arm-PCR. TCRdb passed the multiplex PCR reads through MiXCR, listing each CDR3 protein once. The sample yields about 400,000 distinct CDR3 sequences, less than 20% seen once. Regarding time point: newly diagnosed GD, antithyroid drugs for less than 3 months. PBMC-derived RNA was used for the TCR library. The sequencing used peripheral blood mononuclear cells (PBMCs), collected at new diagnosis, from a patient treated with antithyroid drugs. These receptors came from a female donor with Graves disease.

This clonotype was observed at least ten times. The chain links TRBV7-3 to TRBJ2-1, with 14 bases matching TRBD2. Germline assignment: CDR1 SGHTA and CDR2 FQGTGA. The CDR3 has 17 residues. The V segment lost 5 bases and the J segment 7 bases; nucleotides outside the gene matches: 10. DNA of the CDR3: TGTGCCAGCAGCACACCGGGACTAGCGGGGGATAGGAATGAGCAGTTCTTC. It codes for CASSTPGLAGDRNEQFF.

Concerning this clonotype: This may be a read error: a much more frequent sequence differs by one nucleotide. This chain links TRBV3-1 with TRBJ1-2; D call uncertain. Germline V gene lookup returns CDR1 LGHDT and CDR2 YNNKEL (reference sequence). This CDR3 comprises 13 residues. The CDR3: CASSQGSPAGCTF. The CDR3 DNA is TGTGCCAGCAGCCAAGGTTCGCCAGCTGGCTGCACCTTC.

This clonotype was seen at least ten times. This chain uses TRBV11-2 with TRBJ2-7; D not certain. The ends were cut back, 1 base at V and 3 bases at J, with 10 bases in the middle. CDR3 length: 14 amino acids. Germline values: CDR1 SGHAT, CDR2 FQNNGV. CDR3 protein: CASSLGRIDYEQYF. The CDR3 coding sequence is TGTGCCAGCAGCTTAGGTCGCATTGACTACGAGCAGTACTTC.